The TCR beta chain under discussion was sequenced for a study of T-cell reconstitution after alpha-beta-depleted transplantation in children. Unique molecular identifiers were used to barcode this TCRbeta library. TCRdb re-derived calls from the PCR reads in MiXCR, one entry per CDR3 protein. Of fewer than 550,000 distinct CDR3 sequences listed, roughly 11% are singletons. This clonotype was counted between two and nine times. Its matching antigen is unknown. Broader study findings: At the one-year point after transplant, T-cell counts and TCRbeta diversity were found to come mostly from T cells that had been newly produced. Where alpha-beta T cells came from about two months after transplant was reportedly several hundred expanded graft clones. Recipient T cells and thymic progenitors that survived gave rise to the high TCRbeta diversity observed at day 60 in some patients.

The receptor was derived from a female patient aged 2 to 10 who had a stem cell transplant for aplastic anemia, so the T cells may come from the graft donor. Source: PBMCs, mostly from graft donor cells, taken 180 days after TCRalphabeta/CD19-depleted stem cell transplant.

The CDR3 sequence: CASSLQQGFQGTEAFF. The CDR3 bases are TGTGCCAGCAGCCTTCAACAAGGGTTTCAGGGCACTGAAGCTTTCTTT. V is TRBV6-1 and J is TRBJ1-1; D is possibly TRBD1 (5 bases). The germline CDR1 and CDR2 sequences are MNHNS and SASEGT. Trimming took 6 bases from V and 4 from J, leaving 21 bases between them. This CDR3 has 16 residues.